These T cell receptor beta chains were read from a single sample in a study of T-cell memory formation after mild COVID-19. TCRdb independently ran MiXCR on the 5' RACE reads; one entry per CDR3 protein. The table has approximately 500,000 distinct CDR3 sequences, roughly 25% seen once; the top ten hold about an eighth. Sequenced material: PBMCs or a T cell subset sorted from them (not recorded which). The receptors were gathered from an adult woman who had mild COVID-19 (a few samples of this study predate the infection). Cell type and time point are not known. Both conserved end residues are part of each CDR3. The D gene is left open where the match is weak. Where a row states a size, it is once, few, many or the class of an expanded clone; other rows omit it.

DNA: TGCGCCAGCAGCTTTACAGGGGTCTCCTACGAGCAGTACTTC; CDR3: CASSFTGVSYEQYF; D: TRBD1; J: TRBJ2-7; length: 14; size: few; V: TRBV5-1
DNA: TGCGCCAGCAGCCAAGAAAGACTAGGAGGAGAGACCCAGTACTTC; CDR3: CASSQERLGGETQYF; D: -; J: TRBJ2-5; length: 15; size: -; V: TRBV4-3
DNA: TGTGCCACCAGTGATACACCGGGACAGGGGGCCTGGGAGACCCAGTACTTC; CDR3: CATSDTPGQGAWETQYF; D: TRBD1; J: TRBJ2-5; length: 17; size: few; V: TRBV24-1
DNA: TGTGCCAGCGAGGGACCAACGGATACGCAGTATTTT; CDR3: CASEGPTDTQYF; D: -; J: TRBJ2-3; length: 12; size: -; V: TRBV10-3
DNA: TGCGCCAGCAGCGCCGGCAGGGGGGCAGATACGCAGTATTTT; CDR3: CASSAGRGADTQYF; D: -; J: TRBJ2-3; length: 14; size: few; V: TRBV5-1
DNA: TGTGCCAGCAGTTCCGATAACTCCTACAATGAGCAGTTCTTC; CDR3: CASSSDNSYNEQFF; D: -; J: TRBJ2-1; length: 14; size: -; V: TRBV6-6
DNA: TGTGCCAGCAGCCAAGACTTTCAGGGGGCTTGGACTGAAGCTTTCTTT; CDR3: CASSQDFQGAWTEAFF; D: -; J: TRBJ1-1; length: 16; size: -; V: TRBV3-2
DNA: TGTGCCACCTCTAACAGGGGAATTGGCGAGCAGTACTTC; CDR3: CATSNRGIGEQYF; D: TRBD1; J: TRBJ2-7; length: 13; size: few; V: TRBV27
DNA: TGTGCCAGCAGCCCCCAGGCGGCAGAAAGGAACACTGAAGCTTTCTTT; CDR3: CASSPQAAERNTEAFF; D: -; J: TRBJ1-1; length: 16; size: few; V: TRBV5-6
DNA: TGTGCCAGCCAACAGGGTCAGGACTATGGCTACACCTTC; CDR3: CASQQGQDYGYTF; D: -; J: TRBJ1-2; length: 13; size: -; V: TRBV19
DNA: TGTGCCAGCAGCTTGTGGAGGGGACTCCAAGAGACCCAGTACTTC; CDR3: CASSLWRGLQETQYF; D: -; J: TRBJ2-5; length: 15; size: -; V: TRBV5-6
DNA: TGTGCCAGCAGCTTAGCCCTGACTAGCGGGAGGGCCAATGAGCAGTTCTTC; CDR3: CASSLALTSGRANEQFF; D: TRBD2; J: TRBJ2-1; length: 17; size: many; V: TRBV11-3
DNA: TGTGCCAGCAGCGTAGCCCTACAAGAGACCCAGTACTTC; CDR3: CASSVALQETQYF; D: -; J: TRBJ2-5; length: 13; size: few; V: TRBV9
DNA: TGCGCCAGCAGCTCGGGAGCTGTCGGAGAGACCCAGTACTTC; CDR3: CASSSGAVGETQYF; D: -; J: TRBJ2-5; length: 14; size: few; V: TRBV5-1
DNA: TGCGCCAGCAGCCCCCGCGTAGGGAGGCTTCTTAACGAGCAGTACTTC; CDR3: CASSPRVGRLLNEQYF; D: -; J: TRBJ2-7; length: 16; size: few; V: TRBV4-1
DNA: TGTGCCAGCAGCTTTTCGTTTGGGACCGGGGAGCTGTTTTTT; CDR3: CASSFSFGTGELFF; D: -; J: TRBJ2-2; length: 14; size: few; V: TRBV7-3
DNA: TGTGCCAGCAGTTACTCGGGGACTAGACTTGCCGAGCAGTACTTC; CDR3: CASSYSGTRLAEQYF; D: TRBD2; J: TRBJ2-7; length: 15; size: many; V: TRBV6-5